The 22 T cell receptor beta chains in this list originate from one sample, sequenced in a study of neurological immune-mediated disorders. TCRdb re-called the 5' RACE reads through MiXCR, storing one row per CDR3 protein. The data hold 25,000 to 30,000 distinct CDR3 sequences, with 5% to 8% observed a single time. Input material: PBMCs. The source of these receptors is a woman between 45 and 60 years old in good health.

This clonotype rates as medium-sized. The rearrangement uses TRBV7-2 and TRBJ2-7; tentatively, D is TRBD1 (6 bases). This CDR3 comprises 15 residues. Germline CDR1 is SGHTA and CDR2 is FQGNSA. V lost 5 bases and J lost 1, with 15 bases in between. CDR3 DNA sequence: TGTGCCAGCAGCCCCCAGGGGTACAGTTCCTACGAGCAGTACTTC. Amino acids: CASSPQGYSSYEQYF.

This clonotype has a count of ten or more. The chain links TRBV20-1 to TRBJ1-1; tentative D call: TRBD1 (5 bases). The germline CDR1 and CDR2 sequences are DFQATT and SNEGSKA (reference sequence). The CDR3 is 13 residues long. The V end was cut by 3 bases, the J end by 5 bases, with 13 bases between. CDR3 region: CSASGQGLTEAFF. As DNA, the CDR3 is TGCAGTGCTAGCGGTCAGGGTTTAACTGAAGCTTTCTTT.

This clonotype was recorded many times. This rearrangement joins TRBV4-1 to TRBJ2-6, with D maybe TRBD1 (5 bases). The germline V gene encodes CDR1 MGHRA and CDR2 YSYEKL. CDR3 length: 17 residues. V lost 0 bases and J lost 1, with 10 bases in between. CDR3 amino acids: CASSQDGSGSGANVLTF. As DNA, the CDR3 is TGCGCCAGCAGCCAAGATGGTTCAGGGTCTGGGGCCAACGTCCTGACTTTC.

This clonotype came up many times. V usage is TRBV15 and J usage is TRBJ1-4; no firm D call. The germline V and J ends were trimmed by 5 bases and 8 bases, with 15 bases remaining between them. The germline V gene has CDR1 LNHNV and CDR2 YYDKDF (reference sequence). This CDR3 is 14 amino acids long. CDR3 coding DNA: TGTGCCACCAGCCCTGGCCAGTTCCGGGAAAAACTGTTTTTT. Its protein product is CATSPGQFREKLFF.

The chain links TRBV5-1 to TRBJ1-3, with D tentatively TRBD1 (5 bases). With 4 bases removed from V and 0 bases from J, the gap between germline ends came to 17 bases. The germline gives CDR1 SGHRS, CDR2 YFSETQ. The CDR3 spans 17 residues. CDR3 in amino acids: CASSPGLSPVSGNTIYF. CDR3 DNA: TGCGCCAGCAGCCCGGGACTGTCCCCGGTCTCTGGAAACACCATATATTTT.

Many counts were recorded for this clonotype. The chain uses TRBV2 and TRBJ2-5, with D possibly being TRBD1 or TRBD2 (5 bases each). Trimming cost V 4 bases and J 4 bases, with 10 bases left between them. This CDR3 contains 13 residues. Germline assignment: CDR1 SNHLY and CDR2 FYNNEI. DNA for the CDR3: TGTGCCAGCAGTGCGGGGCCGGGAGAGACCCAGTACTTC. The encoded protein is CASSAGPGETQYF.

This clonotype occurred many times. This chain links TRBV6-1 with TRBJ2-6, with 11 bases that match TRBD1. From germline, CDR1 is MNHNS and CDR2 SASEGT. The CDR3 consists of 15 residues. Germline trimming cut 9 bases from V and 0 bases from J; bases unmatched to any gene: 1. CDR3 amino acids: CASGTGGSGANVLTF. The CDR3, as DNA: TGTGCCAGTGGGACAGGGGGCTCTGGGGCCAACGTCCTGACTTTC.

This clonotype was found many times. V is TRBV29-1 and J is TRBJ2-7, with 8 bases fitting TRBD1. The CDR3 contains 12 residues. The germline gives CDR1 SQVTM, CDR2 ANQGSEA. J was trimmed by 5 bases and V by 6 bases; bases with no gene match: 6. This chain's CDR3 is CSVKDRENEQYF. CDR3 nucleotide sequence: TGCAGCGTCAAGGACAGGGAGAACGAGCAGTACTTC.

This clonotype is judged medium-sized. The rearrangement joins TRBV20-1 to TRBJ2-7, with 7 bases lining up with TRBD1. Germline V lookup: CDR1 DFQATT, CDR2 SNEGSKA (reference sequence). V gave up 6 bases and J gave up 2 bases; unmatched junction bases: 4. The CDR3 loop spans 12 amino acids. CDR3 in amino acids: CSATGTAYEQYF. The CDR3 DNA reads as TGCAGTGCGACCGGGACAGCCTACGAGCAGTACTTC.

This clonotype was observed a few times. Here the CDR3 omits its conserved ending phenylalanine or tryptophan, so a read error is the likely source. The genes are TRBV20-1 and TRBJ2-7, with D possibly matching TRBD1 (6 bases). Germline V lookup: CDR1 DFQATT, CDR2 SNEGSKA (reference sequence). V was pared by 6 bases and J by 0 bases, with 15 bases between. The CDR3 runs 14 residues. The CDR3 coding sequence is TGCAGTGCAACAGACAGGTCCACCTCCTACGAGCAGTACCCC. Encoded protein: CSATDRSTSYEQYP.

This clonotype was picked up many times. V is TRBV19 and J is TRBJ2-1, with 9 bases identical to TRBD1. CDR1 is LNHDA and CDR2 is SQIVND in the germline V gene (reference sequence). V trimming: 7 bases; J trimming: 4 bases; junction bases outside the gene matches: 2. The length of the CDR3 is 13 residues. CDR3 region: CASKDRGYNEQFF. The DNA for the CDR3 is TGTGCCAGTAAGGACAGGGGTTACAATGAGCAGTTCTTC.

This clonotype was detected ten times or more. This sequence joins TRBV7-2 and TRBJ1-1, with a tentative D call TRBD1 (5 bases). Germline lookup yields CDR1 SGHTA and CDR2 FQGNSA. This CDR3 is 15 amino acids long. The ends were cut back, 2 bases at V and 1 base at J, with 11 bases in the middle. The CDR3 nucleotides are TGTGCCAGCAGCTTACCGGGGGGGAGGAACACTGAAGCTTTCTTT. As protein: CASSLPGGRNTEAFF.

In this sample, this clonotype turned up many times. The rearrangement joins TRBV20-1 to TRBJ2-7; 7 bases match TRBD2. Trimming took 5 bases from V and 3 from J; bases not matched to a gene: 16. Germline CDR1 is DFQATT and CDR2 is SNEGSKA (reference sequence). This CDR3 region has 16 residues. This CDR3 reads CSADYPSSGLHYEQYF. CDR3 nucleotides: TGCAGTGCTGACTACCCATCTAGCGGCCTACACTACGAGCAGTACTTC.

At least ten counts were recorded for this clonotype. The V and J genes are TRBV12-3 or TRBV12-4 and TRBJ2-2; D unclear. This CDR3 region has 14 residues. The V gene lost 5 bases and the J gene lost 2 bases, with 9 bases spanning the gap. CDR3 protein: CASSPGSNTGELFF. The CDR3 bases are TGTGCCAGCAGTCCCGGGTCAAACACCGGGGAGCTGTTTTTT.

This clonotype came up many times. The rearrangement joins TRBV28 to TRBJ2-3, with no clear D. The V gene's germline CDR1 is MDHEN and CDR2 SYDVKM. This CDR3 has 13 residues. The ends were cut back, 3 bases at V and 1 base at J, with 5 bases in the middle. In nucleotides, the CDR3 is TGTGCCAGCAGTTTGCAGGGCACAGATACGCAGTATTTT. Protein product: CASSLQGTDTQYF.

This clonotype was counted at least ten times. The rearrangement joins TRBV3-1 to TRBJ2-7; maybe TRBD2 (5 bases). The CDR3 has 16 residues. Germline CDR1 and CDR2: LGHDT and YNNKEL (reference sequence). V was trimmed by 1 base and J by 2 bases, leaving 15 bases between them. CDR3 in amino acids: CASSQVIPAEAYEQYF. As DNA, the CDR3 is TGTGCCAGCAGCCAAGTCATCCCAGCGGAAGCCTACGAGCAGTACTTC.

This clonotype was recorded many times. The chain joins TRBV7-9 to TRBJ1-1; 9 bases are a match to TRBD1. The germline V gene encodes CDR1 SEHNR and CDR2 FQNEAQ (reference sequence). J lost 4 bases, V lost 4 bases, and 10 bases had no gene match. The CDR3 spans 16 residues. Here the CDR3 DNA reads TGTGCCAGCAGCTATCCGGGACAGGGAAGTCGCACTGAAGCTTTCTTT. Translated: CASSYPGQGSRTEAFF.

In regard to this clonotype: One end of the junction varies from germline; a read error may be responsible. The V and J genes are TRBV7-9 and TRBJ1-1; D perhaps matches TRBD1 (5 bases). The CDR3 has 15 amino acids. CDR1 is SEHNR, CDR2 FQNEAQ, per germline (reference sequence). The CDR3 protein is CANSPWGSKNTEAFF. For the CDR3, the DNA is TGTGCCAACAGCCCCTGGGGGAGCAAGAACACTGAAGCTTTCTTT. The complete variable domain, with remaining parts taken from reference TRBV7-9 and TRBJ1-1, reads DTGVSQNPRHKITKRGQNVTFRCDPISEHNRLYWYRQTLGQGPEFLTYFQNEAQLEKSRLLSDRFSAERPKGSFSTLEIQRTEQGDSAMYLCANSPWGSKNTEAFFGQGTRLTVV.

This clonotype came up many times. The chain carries TRBV5-1 and TRBJ1-1; TRBD1 aligns across 9 bases. The CDR3 consists of 13 residues. J was trimmed by 10 bases and V by 0 bases; bases with no gene match: 4. Per the germline V gene, CDR1 is SGHRS and CDR2 is YFSETQ. The CDR3 sequence: CASSLVGQGGAFF. CDR3 DNA sequence: TGCGCCAGCAGCTTGGTGGGACAGGGAGGAGCTTTCTTT.

At least ten counts were recorded for this clonotype. The rearrangement uses TRBV20-1 and TRBJ2-2; D is uncertain. CDR3 length: 15 residues. Germline values: CDR1 DFQATT, CDR2 SNEGSKA (reference sequence). Trimming took 0 bases from V and 4 from J, leaving 12 bases between them. Here the CDR3 reads CSARDPVSSTGELFF. The CDR3 DNA reads TGCAGTGCTAGAGATCCGGTGTCATCCACCGGGGAGCTGTTTTTT.

This clonotype was counted ten times or more. The J gene is TRBJ1-5, the V gene TRBV20-1; D may be TRBD1 (6 bases). Germline lookup yields CDR1 DFQATT and CDR2 SNEGSKA (reference sequence). CDR3 length: 20 residues. The germline V and J ends were trimmed by 4 bases and 0 bases, with 28 bases remaining between them. The CDR3 sequence: CSATNPAFGGLEFSNQPQHF. CDR3 sequence (DNA): TGCAGTGCTACAAACCCCGCGTTTGGGGGCTTAGAGTTTAGCAATCAGCCCCAGCATTTT.

This clonotype was observed many times. The chain links TRBV9 to TRBJ2-2; D is possibly TRBD2 (5 bases). V was clipped by 6 bases and J by 5 bases, with 17 bases between them. This CDR3 spans 15 amino acids. Germline loops: CDR1 SGDLS, CDR2 YYNGEE. Written as DNA, the CDR3 is TGTGCCAGCAATCGGGAACCCGTGGGGACCGGGGAGCTGTTTTTT. Amino acid sequence: CASNREPVGTGELFF.